These 4 T cell receptor beta chains share one sample of origin, sequenced in a study of CD4 T cells in relation to SARS-CoV-2 and coronaviruses. Only in-frame clones appear in the TCRdb table, and some are missing; sequencing was by immunoSEQ multiplex PCR. The sample contains about 21,000 clones, around 78% of which appear only once. For these TCRs, the target antigens are not known. The unexposed donors gave CD4+ T cells in about 2010-2019, prior to COVID-19. Isolation of CD4+ T cells took place after approximately 10 days in culture. Specimen: CD4+ T cells from PBMCs, cultured in vitro. Receptors originate from a human donor in good health.

V and J are TRBV28 and TRBJ1-4; 11 bases line up with TRBD1. J gave up 6 bases and V 7 bases, and 4 bases lay outside the gene matches. The CDR3 loop spans 14 amino acids. CDR1 is MDHEN, CDR2 SYDVKM, per germline. The CDR3 sequence: CASTRTGGDEKLFF. The CDR3 DNA reads as TGTGCCAGCACCCGGACAGGGGGCGATGAAAAACTGTTTTTT.

A word on this clone: At one end, the junction sequence differs from germline, possibly due to a read error. This rearrangement joins TRBV5-1 to TRBJ1-1, with TRBD1 as a possible D gene (5 bases). CDR3 length: 13 residues. CDR1 and CDR2 (germline): SGHRS, YFSETQ. The CDR3 reads CASSLGTGTEAFF. CDR3 nucleotides: TGCGCCAGCAGCCTCGGGACTGGCACTGAGGCTTTCTTT.

The chain links TRBV9 to TRBJ1-1; D remains unclear. The germline V gene encodes CDR1 SGDLS and CDR2 YYNGEE. V lost 4 bases and J 5 bases, leaving 15 bases between the germline ends. CDR3 length: 14 amino acids. The CDR3 DNA sequence: TGTGCCAGCAGCCCCCGTTTGGGCCAGACTGAAGCTTTCTTT. Amino acids: CASSPRLGQTEAFF.

The genes are TRBV9 and TRBJ2-7; D is possibly TRBD2 (7 bases). The CDR3 loop spans 15 amino acids. Germline V gene sequence: CDR1 SGDLS, CDR2 YYNGEE. Trimming cost V 4 bases and J 4 bases, with 18 bases left between them. CDR3: CASSRGRELSYEQYF. The CDR3 DNA reads TGTGCCAGCAGCCGGGGGCGGGAGTTGTCGTACGAGCAGTACTTC.